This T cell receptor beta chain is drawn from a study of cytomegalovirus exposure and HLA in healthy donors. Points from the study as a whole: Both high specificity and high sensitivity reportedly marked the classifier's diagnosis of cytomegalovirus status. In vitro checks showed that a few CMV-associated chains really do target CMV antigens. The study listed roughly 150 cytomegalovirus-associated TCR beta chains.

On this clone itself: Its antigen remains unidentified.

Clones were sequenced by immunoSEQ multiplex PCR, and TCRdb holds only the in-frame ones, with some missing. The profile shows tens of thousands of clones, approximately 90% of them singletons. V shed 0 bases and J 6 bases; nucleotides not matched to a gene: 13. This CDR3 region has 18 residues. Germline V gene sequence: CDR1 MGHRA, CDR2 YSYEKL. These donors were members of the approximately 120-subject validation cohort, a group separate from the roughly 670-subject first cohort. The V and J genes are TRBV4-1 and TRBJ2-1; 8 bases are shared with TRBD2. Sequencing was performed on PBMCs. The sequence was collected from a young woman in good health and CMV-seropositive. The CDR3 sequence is CASSQEGGGGRPSNEQFF. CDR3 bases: TGCGCCAGCAGCCAAGAAGGGGGAGGCGGGAGGCCCTCCAATGAGCAGTTCTTC.